This T cell receptor (beta chain) emerged from a study of T cells in Graves' hyperthyroidism and ophthalmopathy. Findings and caveats of the study: The authors' 13 V-J model separated ophthalmopathy from stable hyperthyroidism. Onset of ophthalmopathy came a median approximately 6.8 months after the model predicted it. Most expanded thyroid clonotypes above 0.001 also appeared in blood.

V was clipped by 3 bases and J by 0 bases, with 12 bases between them. The CDR3 length is 16 residues. Germline CDR1 is SGHTA and CDR2 is FQGNSA. Lactation, pregnancy, other autoimmune disease or uncontrolled infection excluded patients. With respect to this clonotype: The antigen remains unidentified.

Amplification yielded TCR beta CDR3 regions, with RNA transcripts as the source. Carried out on the TCR CDR3, a first-round RT-PCR used the HTBI primer set. TCRdb re-called the multiplex PCR reads through MiXCR, storing one row per CDR3 protein. The sample includes a few hundred thousand distinct CDR3 sequences, 46% seen only once; the top ten take around 19%. Sequencing used peripheral blood or thyroid tissue (not recorded which). The genes are TRBV7-2 and TRBJ1-3, with D perhaps matching TRBD1 (6 bases). The source is an adult woman with Graves' disease, either hyperthyroidism or ophthalmopathy (not recorded which). This CDR3 reads CASSFGRTASGNTIYF. The CDR3 DNA is TGTGCCAGCAGCTTCGGCCGGACAGCCTCTGGAAACACCATATATTTT.